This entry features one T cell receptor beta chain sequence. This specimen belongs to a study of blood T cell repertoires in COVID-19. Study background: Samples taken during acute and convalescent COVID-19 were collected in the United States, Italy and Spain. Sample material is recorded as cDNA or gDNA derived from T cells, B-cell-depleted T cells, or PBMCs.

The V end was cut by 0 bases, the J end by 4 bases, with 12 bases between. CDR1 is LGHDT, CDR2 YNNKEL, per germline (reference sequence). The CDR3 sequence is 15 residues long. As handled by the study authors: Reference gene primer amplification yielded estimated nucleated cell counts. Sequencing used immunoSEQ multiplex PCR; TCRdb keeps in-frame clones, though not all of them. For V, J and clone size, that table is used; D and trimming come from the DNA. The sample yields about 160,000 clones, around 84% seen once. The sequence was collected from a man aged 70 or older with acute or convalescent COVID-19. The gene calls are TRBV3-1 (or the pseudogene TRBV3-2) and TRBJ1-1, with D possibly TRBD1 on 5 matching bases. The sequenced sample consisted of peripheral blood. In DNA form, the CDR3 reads TGTGCCAGCAGCCAAGATTTCGGGGGTGGCACTGAAGCTTTCTTT. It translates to CASSQDFGGGTEAFF.